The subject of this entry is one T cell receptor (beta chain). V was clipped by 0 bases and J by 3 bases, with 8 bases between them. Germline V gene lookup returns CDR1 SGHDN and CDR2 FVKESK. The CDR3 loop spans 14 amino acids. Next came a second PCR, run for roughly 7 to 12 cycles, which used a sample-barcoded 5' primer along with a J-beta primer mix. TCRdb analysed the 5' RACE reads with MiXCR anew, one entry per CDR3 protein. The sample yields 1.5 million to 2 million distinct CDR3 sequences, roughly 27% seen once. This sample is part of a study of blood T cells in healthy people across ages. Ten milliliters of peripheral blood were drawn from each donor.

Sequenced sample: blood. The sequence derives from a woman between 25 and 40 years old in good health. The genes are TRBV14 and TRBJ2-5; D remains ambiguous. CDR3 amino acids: CASSQDGRKETQYF. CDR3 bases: TGTGCCAGCAGCCAAGATGGGCGGAAAGAGACCCAGTACTTC.